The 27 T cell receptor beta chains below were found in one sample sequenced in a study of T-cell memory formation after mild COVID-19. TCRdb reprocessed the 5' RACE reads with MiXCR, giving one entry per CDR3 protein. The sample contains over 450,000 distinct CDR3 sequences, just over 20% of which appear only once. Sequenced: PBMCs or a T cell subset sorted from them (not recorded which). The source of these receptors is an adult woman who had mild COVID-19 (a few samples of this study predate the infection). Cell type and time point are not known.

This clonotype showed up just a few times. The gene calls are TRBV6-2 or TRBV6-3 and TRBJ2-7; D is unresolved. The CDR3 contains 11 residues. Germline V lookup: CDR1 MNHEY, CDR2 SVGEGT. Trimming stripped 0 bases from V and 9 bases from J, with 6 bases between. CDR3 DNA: TGTGCCAGCAGTTACTCCGCACGGCAGTACTTC. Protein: CASSYSARQYF.

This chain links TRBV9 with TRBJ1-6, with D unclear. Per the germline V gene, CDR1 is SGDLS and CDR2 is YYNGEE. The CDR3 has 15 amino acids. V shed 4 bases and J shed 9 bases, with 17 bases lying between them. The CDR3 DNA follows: TGTGCCAGCAGCCCTGAGACCCCATCGGGTTCACCCCTCCACTTT. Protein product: CASSPETPSGSPLHF.

CDR3 region: CSARDHWTPYNEQFF. The CDR3 DNA is TGCAGTGCTAGAGATCACTGGACCCCTTACAATGAGCAGTTCTTC. V is TRBV20-1 and J is TRBJ2-1; no definite D call. Per the germline V gene, CDR1 is DFQATT and CDR2 is SNEGSKA (reference sequence). The germline V and J ends were trimmed by 0 bases and 4 bases, with 13 bases remaining between them. The CDR3 consists of 15 residues.

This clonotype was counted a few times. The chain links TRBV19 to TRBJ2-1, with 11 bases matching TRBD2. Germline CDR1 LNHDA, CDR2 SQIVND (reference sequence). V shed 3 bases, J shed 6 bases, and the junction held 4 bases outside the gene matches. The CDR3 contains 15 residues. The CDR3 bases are TGTGCCAGTAGTATTCTAGCGGGAGGACCCAATGAGCAGTTCTTC. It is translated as CASSILAGGPNEQFF.

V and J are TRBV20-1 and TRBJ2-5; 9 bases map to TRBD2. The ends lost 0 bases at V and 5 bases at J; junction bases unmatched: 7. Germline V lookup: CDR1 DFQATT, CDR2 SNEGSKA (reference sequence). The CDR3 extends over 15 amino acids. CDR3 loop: CSARDRRGGRETQYF. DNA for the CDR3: TGCAGTGCTAGAGATCGGCGGGGGGGCCGGGAGACCCAGTACTTC.

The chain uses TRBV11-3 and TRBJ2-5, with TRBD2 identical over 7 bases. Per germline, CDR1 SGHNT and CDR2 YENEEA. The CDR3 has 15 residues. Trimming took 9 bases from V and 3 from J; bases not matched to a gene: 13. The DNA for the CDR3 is TGTGCCAGAAGCAGTCGACTAGCTGGGGAAGAGACCCAGTACTTC. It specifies CARSSRLAGEETQYF.

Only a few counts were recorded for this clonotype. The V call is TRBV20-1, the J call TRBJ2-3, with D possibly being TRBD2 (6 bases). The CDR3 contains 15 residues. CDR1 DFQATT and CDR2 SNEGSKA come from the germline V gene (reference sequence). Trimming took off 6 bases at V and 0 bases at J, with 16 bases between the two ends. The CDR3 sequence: CSAETTSPSTDTQYF. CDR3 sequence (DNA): TGCAGTGCGGAAACTACTAGCCCCAGCACAGATACGCAGTATTTT.

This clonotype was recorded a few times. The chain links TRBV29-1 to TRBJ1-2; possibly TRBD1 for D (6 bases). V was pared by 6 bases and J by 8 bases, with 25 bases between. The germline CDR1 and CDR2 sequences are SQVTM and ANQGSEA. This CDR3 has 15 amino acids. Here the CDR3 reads CSVPTLGGALRGYTF. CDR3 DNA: TGCAGCGTCCCCACGCTGGGGGGGGCCCTGCGGGGCTACACCTTC.

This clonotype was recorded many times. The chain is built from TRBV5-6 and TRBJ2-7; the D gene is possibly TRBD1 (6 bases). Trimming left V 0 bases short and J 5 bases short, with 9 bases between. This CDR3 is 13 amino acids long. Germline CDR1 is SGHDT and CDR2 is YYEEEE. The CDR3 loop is CASSLDRDHEQYF. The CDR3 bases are TGTGCCAGCAGCTTGGACAGGGACCACGAGCAGTACTTC.

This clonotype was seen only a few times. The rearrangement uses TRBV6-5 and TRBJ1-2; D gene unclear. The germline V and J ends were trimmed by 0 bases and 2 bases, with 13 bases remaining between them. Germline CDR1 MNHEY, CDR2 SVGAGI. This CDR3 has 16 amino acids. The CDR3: CASSYSAWQLNYGYTF. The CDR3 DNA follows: TGTGCCAGCAGTTACTCAGCTTGGCAGCTAAACTATGGCTACACCTTC.

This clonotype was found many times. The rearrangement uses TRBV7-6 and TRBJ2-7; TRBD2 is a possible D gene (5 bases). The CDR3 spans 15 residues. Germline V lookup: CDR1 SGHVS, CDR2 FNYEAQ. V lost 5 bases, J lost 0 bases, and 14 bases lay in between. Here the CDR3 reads CASSKDTGFSYEQYF. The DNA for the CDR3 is TGTGCCAGCAGCAAGGATACGGGATTCTCCTACGAGCAGTACTTC. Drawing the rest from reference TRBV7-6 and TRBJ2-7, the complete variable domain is GAGVSQSPRYKVTKRGQDVALRCDPISGHVSLYWYRQALGQGPEFLTYFNYEAQQDKSGLPNDRFSAERPEGSISTLTIQRTEQRDSAMYRCASSKDTGFSYEQYFGPGTRLTVT.

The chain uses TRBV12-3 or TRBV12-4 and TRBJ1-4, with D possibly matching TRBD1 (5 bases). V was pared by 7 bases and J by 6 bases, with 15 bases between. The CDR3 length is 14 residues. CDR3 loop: CASTLIGGDEKLFF. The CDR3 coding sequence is TGTGCCAGCACCTTGATTGGGGGGGATGAAAAACTGTTTTTT.

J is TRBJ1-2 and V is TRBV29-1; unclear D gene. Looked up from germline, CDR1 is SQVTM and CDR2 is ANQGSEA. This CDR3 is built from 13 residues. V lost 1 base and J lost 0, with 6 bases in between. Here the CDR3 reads CSVEGTANYGYTF. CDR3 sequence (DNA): TGCAGCGTTGAAGGCACAGCTAACTATGGCTACACCTTC. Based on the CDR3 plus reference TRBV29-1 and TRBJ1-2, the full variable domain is SAVISQKPSRDICQRGTSLTIQCQVDSQVTMMFWYRQQPGQSLTLIATANQGSEATYESGFVIDKFPISRPNLTFSTLTVSNMSPEDSSIYLCSVEGTANYGYTFGSGTRLTVV.

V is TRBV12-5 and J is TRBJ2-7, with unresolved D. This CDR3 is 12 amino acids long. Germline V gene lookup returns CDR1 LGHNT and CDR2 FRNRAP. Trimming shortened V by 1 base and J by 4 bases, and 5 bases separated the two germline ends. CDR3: CASGLDSYEQYF. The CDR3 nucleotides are TGTGCTAGTGGTTTGGACAGTTACGAGCAGTACTTC.

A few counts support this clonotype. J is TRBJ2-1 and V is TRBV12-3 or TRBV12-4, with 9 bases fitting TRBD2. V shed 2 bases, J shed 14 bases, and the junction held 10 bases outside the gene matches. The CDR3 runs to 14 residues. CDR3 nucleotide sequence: TGTGCCAGCAGTTTACTAGCGGGGAGGGGTAAGGAGTTCTTC. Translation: CASSLLAGRGKEFF.

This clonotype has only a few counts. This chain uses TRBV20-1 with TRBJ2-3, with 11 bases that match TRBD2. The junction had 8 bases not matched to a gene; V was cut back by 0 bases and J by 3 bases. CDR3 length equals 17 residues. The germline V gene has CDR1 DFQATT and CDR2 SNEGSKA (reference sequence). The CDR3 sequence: CSARDHGLAGSTDTQYF. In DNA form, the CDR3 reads TGCAGTGCTAGAGACCACGGACTAGCGGGTTCGACAGATACGCAGTATTTT.

The chain's CDR3 is CASSLMGVLNTEAFF. In DNA, the CDR3 is TGTGCCAGCAGCTTGATGGGGGTTCTGAACACTGAAGCTTTCTTT. This chain joins TRBV7-2 and TRBJ1-1; D is possibly TRBD1 (5 bases). Trimming pared 3 bases from V and 0 bases from J, leaving 11 bases between. Germline V gene lookup returns CDR1 SGHTA and CDR2 FQGNSA. CDR3 length: 15 amino acids.

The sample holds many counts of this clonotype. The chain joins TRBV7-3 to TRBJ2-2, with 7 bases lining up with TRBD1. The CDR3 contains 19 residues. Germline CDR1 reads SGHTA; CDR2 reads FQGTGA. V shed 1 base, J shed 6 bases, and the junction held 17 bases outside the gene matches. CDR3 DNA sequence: TGTGCCAGCAGCTTAAGAGGACAGGCGGGCAAGTCGATGGCCGGGGAGCTGTTTTTT. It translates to CASSLRGQAGKSMAGELFF.

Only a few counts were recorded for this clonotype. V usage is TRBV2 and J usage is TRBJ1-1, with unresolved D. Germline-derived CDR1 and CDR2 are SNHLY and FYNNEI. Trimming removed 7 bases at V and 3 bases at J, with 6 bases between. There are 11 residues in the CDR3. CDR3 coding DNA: TGTGCCAGCAATCCCTACACTGAAGCTTTCTTT. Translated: CASNPYTEAFF.

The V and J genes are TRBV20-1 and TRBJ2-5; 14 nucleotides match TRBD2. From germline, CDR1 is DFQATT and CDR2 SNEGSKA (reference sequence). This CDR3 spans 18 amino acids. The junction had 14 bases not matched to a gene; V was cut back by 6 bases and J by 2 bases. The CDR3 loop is CSAIRSRLAGGLQETQYF. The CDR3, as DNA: TGCAGTGCCATACGTTCCCGACTAGCGGGGGGGCTACAAGAGACCCAGTACTTC.

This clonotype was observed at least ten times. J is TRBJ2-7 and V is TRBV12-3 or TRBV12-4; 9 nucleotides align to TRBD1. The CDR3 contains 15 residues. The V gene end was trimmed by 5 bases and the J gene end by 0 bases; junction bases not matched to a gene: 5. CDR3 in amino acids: CASSGDRASSYEQYF. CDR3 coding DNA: TGTGCCAGCAGTGGGGACAGGGCTAGCTCCTACGAGCAGTACTTC.

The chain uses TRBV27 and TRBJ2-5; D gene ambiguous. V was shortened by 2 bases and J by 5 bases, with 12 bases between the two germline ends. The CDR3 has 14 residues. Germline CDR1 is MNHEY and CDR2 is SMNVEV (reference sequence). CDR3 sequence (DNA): TGTGCCAGCAGTTTACTCGCCCCTCCGGAGACCCAGTACTTC. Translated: CASSLLAPPETQYF.

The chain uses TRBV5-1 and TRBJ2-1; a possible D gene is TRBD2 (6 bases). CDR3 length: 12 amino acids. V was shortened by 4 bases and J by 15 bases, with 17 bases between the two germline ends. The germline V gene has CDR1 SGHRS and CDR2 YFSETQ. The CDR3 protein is CASSANRRGLFF. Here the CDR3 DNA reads TGCGCCAGCAGCGCGAATCGGCGGGGACTGTTCTTC.

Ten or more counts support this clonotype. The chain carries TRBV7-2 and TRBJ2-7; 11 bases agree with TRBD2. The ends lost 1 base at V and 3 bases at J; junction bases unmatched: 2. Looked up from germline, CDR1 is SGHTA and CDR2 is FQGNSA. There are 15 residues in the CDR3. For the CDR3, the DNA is TGTGCCAGCAGCTTAGTACTAGCGGGAGACTACGAGCAGTACTTC. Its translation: CASSLVLAGDYEQYF.

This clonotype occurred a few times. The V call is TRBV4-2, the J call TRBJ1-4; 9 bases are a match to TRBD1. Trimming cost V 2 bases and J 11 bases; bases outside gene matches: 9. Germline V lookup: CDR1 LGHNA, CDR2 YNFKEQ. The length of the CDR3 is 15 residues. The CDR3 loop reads CASSQPDRGRGKLFF. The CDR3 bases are TGTGCCAGCAGCCAACCCGACAGGGGGAGAGGGAAACTGTTTTTT.

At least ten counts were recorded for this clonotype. CDR3 loop: CASSSHGYEQYF. In DNA, the CDR3 is TGTGCCAGCAGTTCCCACGGTTACGAGCAGTACTTC. V gene TRBV25-1 combines with J gene TRBJ2-7, with D unclear. The V end lost 5 bases, the J end lost 4 bases, and 9 bases lay between the germline ends. The CDR3 consists of 12 residues. Germline V gives CDR1 MGHDK, CDR2 SYGVNS.

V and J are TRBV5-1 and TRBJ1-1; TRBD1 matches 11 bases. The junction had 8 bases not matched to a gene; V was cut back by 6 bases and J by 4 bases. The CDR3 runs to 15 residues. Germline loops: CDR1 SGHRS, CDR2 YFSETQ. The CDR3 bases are TGCGCCAGCACCCCTACCGGGACAGGGGGCACTGAAGCTTTCTTT. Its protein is CASTPTGTGGTEAFF. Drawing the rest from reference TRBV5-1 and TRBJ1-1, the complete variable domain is KAGVTQTPRYLIKTRGQQVTLSCSPISGHRSVSWYQQTPGQGLQFLFEYFSETQRNKGNFPGRFSGRQFSNSRSEMNVSTLELGDSALYLCASTPTGTGGTEAFFGQGTRLTVV.